Sequencing of this TCR beta chain was carried out in a study of cytomegalovirus exposure and HLA in healthy donors. Study details: HLA-typed donors were the source of approximately 80 million unique TCRs, which an early data release held.

General study results and limits: TCR beta chain V- and J-gene trimming was linked, in a later analysis, to a missense variant in DCLRE1C.

This PCR relied on a set of 60 Vbeta primers and 13 Jbeta primers. Produced via immunoSEQ multiplex PCR; TCRdb's table is partial and in-frame only. Here the sample spans around 130,000 clones, about 8.6% being singletons. The V gene end was trimmed by 2 bases and the J gene end by 9 bases; junction bases not matched to a gene: 15. The CDR3 contains 16 residues. The germline gives CDR1 MNHNS, CDR2 SASEGT. This clone appeared a few times. Its antigen is still unknown. The material sequenced was PBMCs. The J gene is TRBJ2-5, the V gene TRBV6-1; the match to TRBD2 covers 7 bases. The source is a woman between 40 and 50 years old in good health and CMV-seropositive. The CDR3 region has the DNA TGTGCCAGCAGTGAATCCAGGACTACTGGGGGGGTGGCCCAGTACTTC. This sequence encodes CASSESRTTGGVAQYF.